This TCR beta chain was observed in a study of shared clonotypes between healthy human individuals. Trimming stripped 0 bases from V and 6 bases from J, with 13 bases between. CDR1 is SGHRS, CDR2 YFSETQ, per germline. The CDR3 length is 16 residues. Execution of the assay was at deep level. Clones were read by immunoSEQ multiplex PCR, and TCRdb kept only the in-frame ones, dropping some. The sample lists about half a million clones; almost 80% were seen once. The rearrangement uses TRBV5-1 and TRBJ2-6; TRBD1 might be the D (6 bases). This receptor was taken from a woman between 35 and 50 years old in good health. Some clones in this sample may be carry-over from other donors' samples. The sequencing input was PBMCs. CDR3 in amino acids: CASSLGQDSVANVLTF. The CDR3, as DNA: TGCGCCAGCAGCTTGGGACAGGATTCGGTGGCCAACGTCCTGACTTTC.